The subject of this entry is one T cell receptor beta chain. This CDR3 has 16 amino acids. CDR1 SEHNR and CDR2 FQNEAQ come from the germline V gene (reference sequence). The ends were cut back, 3 bases at V and 5 bases at J, with 16 bases in the middle. This sample stems from a study of T cells in Graves' hyperthyroidism and ophthalmopathy. Researchers amplified the TCR beta CDR3 regions from RNA transcripts. When the TCR CDR3 underwent first-round RT-PCR, the HTBI primer set was used. TCRdb redid the calling of the multiplex PCR reads with MiXCR, one entry per CDR3 protein. Among around 720,000 distinct CDR3 sequences, roughly a third were seen once, and the ten largest hold around 30%.

The sequenced material came from blood. V usage is TRBV7-9 and J usage is TRBJ1-4; the D gene is possibly TRBD1 (5 bases). This clonotype was obtained from a woman in her 40s with Graves' hyperthyroidism. CDR3 sequence: CASSLRVSDRNEKLFF. For the CDR3, the DNA is TGTGCCAGCAGCTTGCGCGTGTCCGACAGAAATGAAAAACTGTTTTTT.